This TCR beta chain derives from a study of early T cells in non-severe SARS-CoV-2 infection. Overall study context: RNA in bulk from unsorted whole blood was sequenced, and chains were unpaired.

Concerning this clonotype: Its antigen is not known.

Findings and caveats of the study: VDJdb matching, biased toward anti-spike CD8 responses, missed private and CD4 specificities.

cDNA molecules, individually, were tagged with unique molecular identifiers. Each CDR3 protein is one row after TCRdb ran MiXCR on the 5' RACE reads. The sample lists 50,000 to 60,000 distinct CDR3 sequences, 9.3% occurring once. Trimming stripped 1 base from V and 5 bases from J, with 12 bases between. Germline V lookup: CDR1 SQVTM, CDR2 ANQGSEA. The CDR3 sequence is 14 residues long. The chain recombines TRBV29-1 with TRBJ2-1, with D perhaps TRBD1 (6 bases). The sequence was obtained from an adult who was a healthcare worker with PCR-confirmed SARS-CoV-2 infection or an uninfected control (not recorded which). The specimen sequenced was whole blood. CDR3 sequence (DNA): TGCAGCGTTGAAGCCGCGACAGGAAACAATGAGCAGTTCTTC. Protein: CSVEAATGNNEQFF.